This T cell receptor beta chain was retrieved from a study of blood T cell repertoires in COVID-19. In the study overall: Samples taken during acute and convalescent COVID-19 were collected in the United States, Italy and Spain. T cells, B-cell-depleted T cells, or PBMCs supplied cDNA or gDNA.

The CDR3 consists of 18 residues. CDR1 and CDR2 from the germline V gene are MNHEY and SVGEGT. The trim removed 0 bases at V and 2 bases at J, leaving 10 bases unmatched. Original methodology: From reference gene primer amplification, estimates of nucleated cell counts were derived. The assay was immunoSEQ multiplex PCR, and TCRdb's table has in-frame clones only and misses some. For V, J and clone size, that table is used; D and trimming come from the DNA. The repertoire holds around 260,000 clones, with roughly 86% as singletons. The sample was peripheral blood. This receptor was taken from a man between 40 and 49 years old who had recovered from COVID-19. The chain has TRBV6-2 or TRBV6-3 and TRBJ2-3; 8 nucleotides match TRBD2. CDR3 sequence reads: CASSYSVKAGENTDTQYF. CDR3 sequence (DNA): TGTGCCAGCAGTTACTCGGTGAAAGCGGGGGAAAACACAGATACGCAGTATTTT.